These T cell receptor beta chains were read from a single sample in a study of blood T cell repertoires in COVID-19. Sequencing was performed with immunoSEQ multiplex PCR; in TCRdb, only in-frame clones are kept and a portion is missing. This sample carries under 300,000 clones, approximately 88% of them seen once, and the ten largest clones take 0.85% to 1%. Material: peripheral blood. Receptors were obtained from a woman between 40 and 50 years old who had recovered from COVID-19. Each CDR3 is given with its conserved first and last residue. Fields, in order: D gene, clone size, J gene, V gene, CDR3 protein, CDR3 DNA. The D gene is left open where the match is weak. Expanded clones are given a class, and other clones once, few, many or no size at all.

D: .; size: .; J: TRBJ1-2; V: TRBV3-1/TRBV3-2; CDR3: CASSQDFSYGYTF; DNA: TGTGCCAGCAGCCAAGATTTCAGCTATGGCTACACCTTC
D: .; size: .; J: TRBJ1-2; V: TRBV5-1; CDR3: CASSSGNGYTF; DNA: TGCGCCAGCAGCAGCGGTAATGGCTACACCTTC
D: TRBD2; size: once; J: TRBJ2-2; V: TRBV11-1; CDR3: CASMGGLTGELFF; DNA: TGTGCCAGCATGGGAGGGCTAACCGGGGAGCTGTTTTTT
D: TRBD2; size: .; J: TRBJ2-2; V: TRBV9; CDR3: CASSVAGLAPGELFF; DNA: TGTGCCAGCAGCGTAGCTGGACTAGCCCCTGGGGAGCTGTTTTTT
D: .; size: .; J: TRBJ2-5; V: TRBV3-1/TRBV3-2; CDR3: CASSQAPLGLANRETQYF; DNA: TGTGCCAGCAGCCAAGCTCCCCTGGGTCTAGCGAACAGAGAGACCCAGTACTTC
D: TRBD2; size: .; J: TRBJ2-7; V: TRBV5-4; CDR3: CASSPGSGAGFYEQYF; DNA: TGTGCCAGCAGCCCTGGGAGCGGGGCAGGGTTCTACGAGCAGTACTTC
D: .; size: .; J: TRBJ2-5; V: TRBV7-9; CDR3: CASSLAELQETQYF; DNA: TGTGCCAGCAGCTTAGCGGAACTACAAGAGACCCAGTACTTC
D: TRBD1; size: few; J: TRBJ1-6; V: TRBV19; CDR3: CASSIASTGESPLHF; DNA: TGTGCCAGTAGTATCGCCAGTACAGGGGAATCACCCCTCCACTTT
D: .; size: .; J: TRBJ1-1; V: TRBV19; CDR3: CASSIDAGIGSEAFF; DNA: TGTGCCAGTAGTATAGATGCGGGAATTGGGAGTGAAGCTTTCTTT
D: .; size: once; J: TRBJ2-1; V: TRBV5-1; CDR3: CASRDRGSSYNEQFF; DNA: TGCGCCAGCCGAGACCGCGGAAGCTCCTACAATGAGCAGTTCTTC
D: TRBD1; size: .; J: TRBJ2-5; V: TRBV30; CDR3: CAWSPTGFGETQYF; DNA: TGTGCCTGGAGCCCGACAGGGTTTGGAGAGACCCAGTACTTC
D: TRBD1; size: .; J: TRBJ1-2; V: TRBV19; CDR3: CASIRGQGAYGYTF; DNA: TGTGCCAGTATTAGGGGACAGGGGGCATATGGCTACACCTTC
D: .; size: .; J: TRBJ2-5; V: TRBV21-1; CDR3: CASSRAEGSGRAGETQYF; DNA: TGTGCCAGCAGCAGGGCGGAGGGTAGCGGGAGGGCCGGCGAGACCCAGTACTTC
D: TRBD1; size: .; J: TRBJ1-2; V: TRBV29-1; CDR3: CRAGTGDYGYTF; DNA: TGCAGGGCTGGGACAGGGGACTATGGCTACACCTTC
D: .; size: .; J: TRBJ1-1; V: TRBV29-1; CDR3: CSVDRGLLNTEAFF; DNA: TGCAGCGTTGACCGGGGACTTTTGAACACTGAAGCTTTCTTT
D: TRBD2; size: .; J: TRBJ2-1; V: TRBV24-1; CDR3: CATSDWTSGNNEQFF; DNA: TGTGCCACCAGTGATTGGACTAGCGGAAACAATGAGCAGTTCTTC
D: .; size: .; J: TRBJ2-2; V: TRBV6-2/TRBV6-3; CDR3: CASSYRGAGTGELFF; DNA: TGTGCCAGCAGTTACAGGGGCGCGGGAACCGGGGAGCTGTTTTTT
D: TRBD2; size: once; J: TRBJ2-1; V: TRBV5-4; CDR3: CASSPGLAGTLAYNEQFF; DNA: TGTGCCAGCAGCCCGGGACTAGCGGGAACGTTGGCCTACAATGAGCAGTTCTTC
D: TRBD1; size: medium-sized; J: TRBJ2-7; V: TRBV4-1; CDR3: CASSHEPPGQGSEQYF; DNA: TGCGCCAGCAGCCACGAACCCCCGGGACAGGGGAGCGAGCAGTACTTC
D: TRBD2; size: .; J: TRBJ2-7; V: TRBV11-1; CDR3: CASRLAGSYEQYF; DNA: TGTGCCAGCCGTCTAGCGGGGTCCTACGAGCAGTACTTC
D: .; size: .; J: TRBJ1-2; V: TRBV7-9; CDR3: CASSLAQGGNYGYTF; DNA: TGTGCCAGCAGCTTAGCTCAGGGAGGCAACTATGGCTACACCTTC
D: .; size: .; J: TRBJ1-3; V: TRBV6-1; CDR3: CASSEALQGSSGNTIYF; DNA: TGTGCCAGCAGTGAAGCGCTTCAGGGCAGCTCTGGAAACACCATATATTTT
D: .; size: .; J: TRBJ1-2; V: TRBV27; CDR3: CASMALRGGYTF; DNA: TGTGCCAGCATGGCCTTAAGGGGGGGCTACACCTTC
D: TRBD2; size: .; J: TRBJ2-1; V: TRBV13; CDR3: CASSLVGLAANNEQFF; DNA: TGTGCCAGCAGCTTAGTAGGGCTAGCGGCCAACAATGAGCAGTTCTTC
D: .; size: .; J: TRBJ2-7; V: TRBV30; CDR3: CAWSLDFYEQYF; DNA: TGTGCCTGGAGCCTGGACTTCTACGAGCAGTACTTC
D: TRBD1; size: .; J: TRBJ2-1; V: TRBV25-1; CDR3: CASGGPTGNHEQFF; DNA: TGTGCCAGTGGGGGTCCGACAGGGAACCATGAGCAGTTCTTC